Following are 25 T cell receptor beta chains from one sample sequenced in a study of T cells in Graves' hyperthyroidism and ophthalmopathy. Using RNA transcripts as the source, TCR beta CDR3 regions were amplified. An initial round of RT-PCR targeting the TCR CDR3 relied on the HTBI primer set. TCRdb processed the multiplex PCR reads anew with MiXCR; each CDR3 protein has one entry. The profile covers over 700,000 distinct CDR3 sequences, with approximately 19% appearing a single time and around 15% taken by the ten largest. The specimen was blood. These receptors all come from a woman between 45 and 60 years old with Graves' hyperthyroidism that later progressed to Graves' ophthalmopathy.

This clonotype was seen at least ten times. The V and J genes are TRBV2 and TRBJ1-2, with D unclear. This CDR3 spans 13 amino acids. Deletions cut 5 bases from V and 4 bases from J, with 11 bases between. Germline values: CDR1 SNHLY, CDR2 FYNNEI. Here the CDR3 reads CASSRFKGYGYTF. CDR3 in DNA: TGTGCCAGCAGTAGGTTTAAAGGCTATGGCTACACCTTC.

This clonotype was observed a handful of times. The J gene is TRBJ1-1, the V gene TRBV19, with TRBD1 identical over 8 bases. The germline gives CDR1 LNHDA, CDR2 SQIVND (reference sequence). V gave up 3 bases and J gave up 0 bases; unmatched junction bases: 3. The CDR3 is made up of 15 amino acids. CDR3 amino acids: CASSMTGVMNTEAFF. The CDR3 coding sequence is TGTGCCAGTAGTATGACAGGGGTGATGAACACTGAAGCTTTCTTT.

This clonotype came up many times. This sequence joins TRBV30 and TRBJ1-5, with a possible D match to TRBD1 (6 bases). CDR3 length equals 14 residues. The germline V and J ends were trimmed by 1 base and 9 bases, with 16 bases remaining between them. Germline V gene lookup returns CDR1 GTSNPN and CDR2 SVGIG (reference sequence). This CDR3 is CAWSGQVQGRPQHF. CDR3 DNA sequence: TGTGCCTGGAGTGGACAGGTGCAAGGTCGGCCCCAGCATTTT.

In this sample, this clonotype turned up many times. The chain employs TRBV11-2 and TRBJ2-5; no definite D call. The CDR3 is 15 amino acids. Trimming stripped 5 bases from V and 1 base from J, with 14 bases between. Germline V gene data show CDR1 as SGHAT and CDR2 as FQNNGV. In DNA, the CDR3 is TGTGCCAGCAGCGGACCAACCTTGGTCCAAGAGACCCAGTACTTC. The encoded protein is CASSGPTLVQETQYF.

The J gene is TRBJ1-2, the V gene TRBV6-6, with D possibly matching TRBD1 (5 bases). Per germline, CDR1 MNHNY and CDR2 SVGAGI (reference sequence). Trimming shortened V by 0 bases and J by 7 bases, and 12 bases separated the two germline ends. CDR3 length: 14 residues. The CDR3 sequence: CASSYSRGRVGYTF. CDR3 bases: TGTGCCAGCAGTTACTCGCGGGGGAGGGTTGGCTACACCTTC.

The table lists this clonotype with many counts. V gene TRBV12-3 or TRBV12-4 combines with J gene TRBJ1-1; tentative D call: TRBD1 (5 bases). There are 16 residues in the CDR3. Trimming pared 6 bases from V and 7 bases from J, leaving 24 bases between. This CDR3 is CASSLGWGGSGGEAFF. DNA of the CDR3: TGTGCCAGCAGCCTAGGGTGGGGAGGGAGTGGGGGTGAAGCTTTCTTT.

In this sample, this clonotype turned up many times. The chain employs TRBV7-9 and TRBJ1-2; D is ambiguous. The CDR3 runs to 17 residues. V gave up 1 base and J gave up 0 bases, with 15 bases separating them. Germline V gene lookup returns CDR1 SEHNR and CDR2 FQNEAQ (reference sequence). The CDR3 coding sequence is TGTGCCAGCAGCTTAGGCGGATACGTATTAGCTAACTATGGCTACACCTTC. Translating it yields CASSLGGYVLANYGYTF.

A few counts support this clonotype. This chain links TRBV20-1 with TRBJ2-7, with D possibly matching TRBD1 (5 bases). Trimming removed 0 bases at V and 7 bases at J, with 16 bases between. The CDR3 has 14 amino acids. Looked up from germline, CDR1 is DFQATT and CDR2 is SNEGSKA (reference sequence). CDR3 nucleotides: TGCAGTGCTAGAGATGGCAGGGCTGGGGAAGAGCAGTACTTC. This translates into CSARDGRAGEEQYF.

This clonotype was picked up many times. The chain has TRBV7-8 and TRBJ2-3; 11 bases are shared with TRBD2. Unmatched junction bases numbered 3, after V lost 5 bases and J lost 2 bases. The V gene's germline CDR1 is SGHVS and CDR2 FQNEAQ. The CDR3 runs 15 residues. CDR3 in DNA: TGTGCCAGCAGCAATAGCGGGGGGGTCACAGATACGCAGTATTTT. Translated: CASSNSGGVTDTQYF.

This clonotype came up many times. The chain couples TRBV7-2 to TRBJ2-5; 7 bases are a match to TRBD2. Trimming took 5 bases from V and 2 from J; bases not matched to a gene: 14. CDR3 length: 17 amino acids. Germline CDR1 and CDR2: SGHTA and FQGNSA. CDR3 amino acids: CASSHREVWGLQETQYF. Here the CDR3 DNA reads TGTGCCAGCAGCCACCGGGAAGTTTGGGGACTACAAGAGACCCAGTACTTC.

This clonotype was seen ten or more times. This rearrangement joins TRBV20-1 to TRBJ1-5; D gene uncertain. Deletions cut 3 bases from V and 6 bases from J, with 12 bases between. Germline V gives CDR1 DFQATT, CDR2 SNEGSKA (reference sequence). This CDR3 region has 13 residues. The CDR3, as DNA: TGCAGTGCTAGCCCGAACCGAGGTCAGCCCCAGCATTTT. Translated, it gives CSASPNRGQPQHF.

The chain carries TRBV15 and TRBJ2-7, with 11 bases matching TRBD1. Germline loops: CDR1 LNHNV, CDR2 YYDKDF (reference sequence). V lost 0 bases, J lost 0 bases, and 7 bases stayed unmatched. This CDR3 has 18 amino acids. The CDR3 spells CATSRDRGGTGGSYEQYF. CDR3 in DNA: TGTGCCACCAGCAGAGATAGAGGTGGGACAGGGGGCTCCTACGAGCAGTACTTC.

A note on this clonotype: A clone one base away is much larger, so this may be a read error. The chain has TRBV6-2 or TRBV6-3 and TRBJ2-2; D unclear. The CDR3 has 13 amino acids. Germline V gives CDR1 MNHEY, CDR2 SVGEGT. V was trimmed by 7 bases and J by 1 base, leaving 7 bases between them. CDR3 in DNA: TGTGCCAGCACCCCCTTGAACACCGGGGAGCTGTTTTTT. Translating it yields CASTPLNTGELFF.

This clonotype was seen many times. The rearrangement links TRBV12-3 or TRBV12-4 to TRBJ2-5; no clear D. There are 17 residues in the CDR3. V lost 5 bases, J lost 2 bases, and 21 bases lay in between. CDR3 sequence (DNA): TGTGCCAGCAGTCCCCTTGGCGCCGGCGGTTGGCAAGAGACCCAGTACTTC. Protein product: CASSPLGAGGWQETQYF.

Many counts were recorded for this clonotype. The CDR3 DNA is TGTGCCAGCTCACCTCAACAGGGCACATTTGAAAAACTGTTTTTT. It is translated as CASSPQQGTFEKLFF. This chain uses TRBV18 with TRBJ1-4, with TRBD1 as a possible D gene (6 bases). Deletions cut 3 bases from V and 7 bases from J, with 15 bases between. CDR3 length: 15 residues. Germline V gene data show CDR1 as KGHSH and CDR2 as LQKENI.

The chain employs TRBV5-1 and TRBJ1-6; D gene unclear. CDR1 is SGHRS and CDR2 is YFSETQ in the germline V gene. The CDR3 runs 14 residues. V shed 4 bases and J shed 6 bases, with 11 bases lying between them. The CDR3 DNA is TGCGCCAGCAGCCTCCAGGACTTTAATTCACCCCTCCACTTT. Amino acids: CASSLQDFNSPLHF.

This clonotype has more than one count but fewer than ten. CDR3 in DNA: TGTGCCAGCAGCTTGGCCAGCTATACCTACGAGCAGTACTTC. This gives the protein CASSLASYTYEQYF. The V call is TRBV7-8, the J call TRBJ2-7; D call uncertain. V dropped 3 bases and J dropped 2 bases, with 11 bases sitting between them. The V gene's germline CDR1 is SGHVS and CDR2 FQNEAQ. The CDR3 covers 14 residues.

This clonotype has a count of ten or more. The chain joins TRBV30 to TRBJ1-1, with 7 bases identical to TRBD1. Germline V gene data show CDR1 as GTSNPN and CDR2 as SVGIG (reference sequence). CDR3 length equals 13 residues. J lost 5 bases, V lost 7 bases, and 10 bases had no gene match. The CDR3 sequence is CASTPRGRTEAFF. The CDR3 DNA sequence: TGTGCCTCCACGCCCAGGGGGAGGACTGAAGCTTTCTTT.

The chain carries TRBV4-1 and TRBJ1-6; D is ambiguous. The germline V gene encodes CDR1 MGHRA and CDR2 YSYEKL. This CDR3 comprises 14 residues. V was cut by 1 base and J by 9 bases, with 10 bases left in between. The chain's CDR3 is CASSQAMPSSPLHF. The CDR3, as DNA: TGCGCCAGCAGCCAAGCAATGCCGAGTTCACCCCTCCACTTT.

The V call is TRBV18, the J call TRBJ2-5; 13 bases are shared with TRBD2. J gave up 3 bases and V 3 bases, and 10 bases lay outside the gene matches. This CDR3 has 18 amino acids. Germline CDR1 reads KGHSH; CDR2 reads LQKENI. As DNA, the CDR3 is TGTGCCAGCTCACCTACAACGACTAGCGGGGGGACTGAAGAGACCCAGTACTTC. Protein: CASSPTTTSGGTEETQYF.

The V call is TRBV10-3, the J call TRBJ2-7, with TRBD1 identical over 10 bases. This CDR3 spans 14 amino acids. CDR1 ENHRY and CDR2 SYGVKD come from the germline V gene. Trimming at V came to 7 bases and at J to 7 bases, leaving 10 bases not matched to a gene. CDR3 amino acids: CAIMRDRGLREQYF. CDR3 in DNA: TGTGCCATCATGCGGGACAGGGGTTTAAGGGAGCAGTACTTC.

This clonotype was picked up many times. The chain carries TRBV20-1 and TRBJ2-1; 12 nucleotides agree with TRBD1. This CDR3 is built from 14 residues. Germline V gene data show CDR1 as DFQATT and CDR2 as SNEGSKA (reference sequence). J lost 4 bases, V lost 6 bases, and 4 bases had no gene match. The CDR3 coding sequence is TGCAGTGCCCCGGGACAGGGGGCGTACAATGAGCAGTTCTTC. It translates to CSAPGQGAYNEQFF.

This clonotype was seen more than once but under ten times. The gene calls are TRBV5-6 and TRBJ1-3, with D perhaps TRBD1 (6 bases). Per the germline V gene, CDR1 is SGHDT and CDR2 is YYEEEE. Trimming shortened V by 1 base and J by 4 bases, and 12 bases separated the two germline ends. CDR3 length equals 15 residues. In DNA, the CDR3 is TGTGCCAGCAGCTTGCGGGGGGCGCCGGGAAACACCATATATTTT. This codes for CASSLRGAPGNTIYF.

The chain couples TRBV20-1 to TRBJ2-7; 7 bases are a match to TRBD1. The CDR3 sequence is 15 residues long. With 0 bases clipped from V and 2 bases from J, the junction kept 7 bases outside the gene matches. Germline-derived CDR1 and CDR2 are DFQATT and SNEGSKA (reference sequence). The CDR3 loop reads CSARDYGTATYEQYF. CDR3 nucleotide sequence: TGCAGTGCTAGAGATTATGGGACAGCTACCTACGAGCAGTACTTC.

V usage is TRBV9 and J usage is TRBJ1-2; D is ambiguous. Looked up from germline, CDR1 is SGDLS and CDR2 is YYNGEE. The length of the CDR3 is 13 residues. The ends were cut back, 3 bases at V and 7 bases at J, with 13 bases in the middle. The CDR3 nucleotides read TGTGCCAGCAGCGGTGGGGAGCTGGGTGGCTACACCTTC. Translating it yields CASSGGELGGYTF.